The present T cell receptor (beta chain) was sequenced within a study of neoadjuvant anti-PD-1 for oral cavity cancer. Study details: Patients mostly received three to four biweekly nivolumab doses at 3 mg/kg before surgery. Around day 43, patients without progression received a fourth nivolumab dose before surgery.

The method was immunoSEQ multiplex PCR; TCRdb's version includes in-frame clones alone and lacks a portion of them. This table has roughly 46,000 clones, 75% to 80% appearing once. The CDR3 is 12 residues long. Germline V gives CDR1 MNHEY, CDR2 SMNVEV (reference sequence). V dropped 8 bases and J dropped 4; count of bases not matched to a gene: 4. The time point: after neoadjuvant nivolumab, at surgical resection. Patients had HPV-negative, locally advanced oral cavity squamous cell carcinoma. Analysis of PBMCs was direct, with no culture step. The chain links TRBV27 to TRBJ2-7; 8 positions agree with TRBD1. The source of this sequence is a person aged 40 to 85 with oral cavity squamous cell carcinoma. The material was PBMCs, obtained after nivolumab (anti-PD-1) treatment. For the CDR3, the DNA is TGTGCCAGCCGGACAGGGCGGTACGAGCAGTACTTC. Translation gives CASRTGRYEQYF.